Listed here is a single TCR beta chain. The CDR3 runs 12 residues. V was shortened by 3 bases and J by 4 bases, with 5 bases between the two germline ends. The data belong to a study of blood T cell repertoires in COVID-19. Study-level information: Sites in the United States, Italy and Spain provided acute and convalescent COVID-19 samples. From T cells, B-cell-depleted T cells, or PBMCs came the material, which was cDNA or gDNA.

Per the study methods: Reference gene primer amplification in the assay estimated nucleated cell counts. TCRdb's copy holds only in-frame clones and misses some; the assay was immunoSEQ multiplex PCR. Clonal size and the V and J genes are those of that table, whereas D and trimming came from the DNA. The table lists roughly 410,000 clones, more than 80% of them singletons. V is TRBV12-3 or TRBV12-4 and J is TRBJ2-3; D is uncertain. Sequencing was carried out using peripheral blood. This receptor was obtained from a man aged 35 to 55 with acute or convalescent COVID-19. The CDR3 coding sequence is TGTGCCAGCAGTTTCGCGGCAGATACGCAGTATTTT. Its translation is CASSFAADTQYF.